Below are 14 T cell receptor beta chains sequenced from a single sample in a study of blood T cell repertoires in COVID-19. Produced via immunoSEQ multiplex PCR; TCRdb's table is partial and in-frame only. The sample consists of about 170,000 clones, 70% to 85% of them appearing once. The sample was PBMCs or T cells enriched from blood (not recorded which). The receptors originated from a woman in her sixties or seventies in a cohort exposed to, infected with or recovered from COVID-19 (not recorded which).

The chain recombines TRBV15 with TRBJ2-7; TRBD1 is a possible D gene (5 bases). Germline CDR1 reads LNHNV; CDR2 reads YYDKDF (reference sequence). The CDR3 is made up of 13 amino acids. V was trimmed by 0 bases and J by 5 bases, leaving 8 bases between them. Here the CDR3 DNA reads TGTGCCACCAGCAGAGATCAGGGCGACGAGCAGTACTTC. Translated, it gives CATSRDQGDEQYF.

The chain is built from TRBV7-6 and TRBJ2-3; no clear D. The CDR3 loop spans 14 amino acids. Trimming cost V 2 bases and J 4 bases, with 10 bases left between them. The germline V gene encodes CDR1 SGHVS and CDR2 FNYEAQ. The DNA for the CDR3 is TGTGCCAGCAGCTTACGTAGTGTCCCAGATACGCAGTATTTT. It encodes CASSLRSVPDTQYF. The full variable domain, its missing parts supplied by reference TRBV7-6 and TRBJ2-3, is GAGVSQSPRYKVTKRGQDVALRCDPISGHVSLYWYRQALGQGPEFLTYFNYEAQQDKSGLPNDRFSAERPEGSISTLTIQRTEQRDSAMYRCASSLRSVPDTQYFGPGTRLTVL.

The chain carries TRBV12-3 or TRBV12-4 and TRBJ1-5; maybe TRBD1 (5 bases). This CDR3 has 13 residues. V was pared by 3 bases and J by 7 bases, with 10 bases between. CDR3 sequence: CASSFQQEQPQHF. CDR3 nucleotides: TGTGCCAGCAGTTTCCAACAGGAGCAGCCCCAGCATTTT.

The V call is TRBV7-9, the J call TRBJ1-1, with D unresolved. The CDR3 covers 12 residues. Germline values: CDR1 SEHNR, CDR2 FQNEAQ (reference sequence). Trimming stripped 2 bases from V and 4 bases from J, with 5 bases between. Here the CDR3 reads CASSLSPTEAFF. CDR3 coding DNA: TGTGCCAGCAGCTTAAGCCCCACTGAAGCTTTCTTT.

The J gene is TRBJ1-3, the V gene TRBV5-1; 10 positions agree with TRBD1. The trim removed 0 bases at V and 0 bases at J, leaving 6 bases unmatched. The CDR3 has 18 residues. Germline CDR1 and CDR2: SGHRS and YFSETQ. The CDR3 region is CASSLGPTGGRSGNTIYF. As DNA, the CDR3 is TGCGCCAGCAGCTTGGGGCCGACAGGGGGCCGCTCTGGAAACACCATATATTTT. The variable domain in full, completed from reference TRBV5-1 and TRBJ1-3, reads KAGVTQTPRYLIKTRGQQVTLSCSPISGHRSVSWYQQTPGQGLQFLFEYFSETQRNKGNFPGRFSGRQFSNSRSEMNVSTLELGDSALYLCASSLGPTGGRSGNTIYFGEGSWLTVV.

V gene TRBV7-2 combines with J gene TRBJ1-1; 8 bases align to TRBD1. The CDR3 extends over 15 amino acids. CDR1 and CDR2 (germline): SGHTA, FQGNSA. J gave up 5 bases and V 1 base, and 6 bases lay outside the gene matches. The CDR3 is CASSLVWTGRTEAFF. DNA of the CDR3: TGTGCCAGCAGCTTAGTGTGGACAGGGAGGACTGAAGCTTTCTTT.

The CDR3 region is CASIRLAVTDTQYF. The CDR3 region has the DNA TGTGCCAGCATCCGCCTAGCGGTCACAGATACGCAGTATTTT. This chain joins TRBV2 and TRBJ2-3; TRBD2 aligns across 7 bases. Germline-derived CDR1 and CDR2 are SNHLY and FYNNEI. With V trimmed by 7 bases and J by 2 bases, 6 bases remained unmatched. The CDR3 spans 14 residues.

The chain uses TRBV5-6 and TRBJ1-6; D not certain. The CDR3 has 14 amino acids. Trimming pared 0 bases from V and 9 bases from J, leaving 10 bases between. In germline, CDR1 is SGHDT, CDR2 YYEEEE. The chain's CDR3 is CASSLVQGSSPLHF. The CDR3 coding sequence is TGTGCCAGCAGCTTGGTCCAAGGGAGTTCACCCCTCCACTTT.

Concerning this clone: The sample carries other DNA sequences with the same CDR3. The rearrangement uses TRBV18 and TRBJ1-2, with TRBD1 identical over 9 bases. Germline values: CDR1 KGHSH, CDR2 LQKENI. J gave up 4 bases and V 2 bases, and 2 bases lay outside the gene matches. This CDR3 has 14 amino acids. The CDR3 region has the DNA TGTGCCAGCTCACCAGGACAGGGGAGCTATGGCTACACCTTC. Its translation is CASSPGQGSYGYTF.

CDR3 protein: CASSPTWGGSTDTQYF. The CDR3, as DNA: TGTGCCAGCAGCCCTACCTGGGGGGGGTCCACAGATACGCAGTATTTT. This chain uses TRBV9 with TRBJ2-3; the match to TRBD2 covers 7 bases. CDR1 and CDR2 from the germline V gene are SGDLS and YYNGEE. The V and J ends lost 4 bases and 2 bases, in that order; junction bases with no gene match: 10. The CDR3 runs to 16 residues.

Written as DNA, the CDR3 is TGTGCCAGCAGCCGAGGAGCTCACACAGATACGCAGTATTTT. Its translation is CASSRGAHTDTQYF. The chain carries TRBV14 and TRBJ2-3; D remains ambiguous. V lost 4 bases and J 2 bases, leaving 10 bases between the germline ends. From germline, CDR1 is SGHDN and CDR2 FVKESK. The CDR3 loop spans 14 amino acids.

The rearrangement uses TRBV1 and TRBJ1-4. TRBV1 is a listed pseudogene. The CDR3 has 17 amino acids. Written as DNA, the CDR3 is TGCACCAGCAGCCTTCCTGTAGGACGGGAGGGGTGTGAAAAACTGTTTTTT. It specifies CTSSLPVGREGCEKLFF.

This chain links TRBV5-6 with TRBJ1-4; TRBD1 matches at 11 bases. V shed 1 base and J 8 bases; nucleotides not matched to a gene: 4. The CDR3 is 15 amino acids. Germline assignment: CDR1 SGHDT and CDR2 YYEEEE. The CDR3 is CASSLLRDRGEKLFF. As DNA, the CDR3 is TGTGCCAGCAGCTTGCTCCGGGACAGGGGGGAAAAACTGTTTTTT. Together with reference TRBV5-6 and TRBJ1-4, the CDR3 gives the full variable domain: DAGVTQSPTHLIKTRGQQVTLRCSPKSGHDTVSWYQQALGQGPQFIFQYYEEEERQRGNFPDRFSGHQFPNYSSELNVNALLLGDSALYLCASSLLRDRGEKLFFGSGTQLSVL.

The V call is TRBV19, the J call TRBJ2-2; D call uncertain. Germline V gene data show CDR1 as LNHDA and CDR2 as SQIVND (reference sequence). This CDR3 has 14 residues. V lost 2 bases and J 7 bases, leaving 11 bases between the germline ends. The CDR3 DNA follows: TGTGCCAGTAGTATAAACGGTGGTATCGGGGAGCTGTTTTTT. As protein: CASSINGGIGELFF.